This T cell receptor beta chain was sequenced in a study of glioma-infiltrating T cells. Whole-study results and caveats: Only very few CDR3 sequences appeared in both tissue and blood. Non-neoplastic patients had below-expected tissue-blood divergence, while all gliomas exceeded expectation.

This CDR3 spans 12 amino acids. Between the trimmed V and J ends, which lost 6 bases and 8 bases, there was a span of 13 bases. Germline CDR1 reads MNHNS; CDR2 reads SASEGT. Many counts were recorded for this clonotype. Its cognate antigen is unknown. Amplification of TCR alpha and beta CDR3 regions from RNA used iRepertoire nested multiplex PCR. Tissue mRNA or PBMC total RNA, 100-400 ng, went into one-step reverse transcription and amplification. TCRdb independently ran MiXCR on the multiplex PCR reads; one entry per CDR3 protein. The sample holds about 140,000 distinct CDR3 sequences, about two fifths seen once.

Specimen: glioma tissue, nonneoplastic brain tissue, or PBMCs (not recorded which). The rearrangement joins TRBV6-1 to TRBJ1-1; the D is unclear. The sequence was obtained from a human donor with low-grade glioma or glioblastoma, undergoing nonglioma brain surgery, or in good health (not recorded which). CDR3 in DNA: TGTGCCAGCAGGGGAGGACTCTTCGAAGCTTTCTTT. Amino acids: CASRGGLFEAFF.